Presented here are 6 T cell receptor beta chains from one specimen sequenced in a study of blood T cell repertoires in COVID-19. Assay: immunoSEQ multiplex PCR; the TCRdb copy retains only in-frame clones and omits some. The sample consists of hundreds of thousands of clones, about nine tenths of them appearing once. Source material: PBMCs or T cells enriched from blood (not recorded which). These receptors came from a man aged 60-69 years who had recovered from COVID-19.

The chain couples TRBV3-1 (or the pseudogene TRBV3-2) to TRBJ2-2; 14 bases line up with TRBD2. V dropped 8 bases and J dropped 1; count of bases not matched to a gene: 9. Germline-derived CDR1 and CDR2 are LGHDT and YNNKEL (reference sequence). This CDR3 is built from 18 residues. DNA of the CDR3: TGTGCCAGCCACCCCACCGGGACTAGCGGGAGGAACACCGGGGAGCTGTTTTTT. Its protein is CASHPTGTSGRNTGELFF.

This clone turned up a few times. The rearrangement joins TRBV4-1 to TRBJ1-2, with 9 nucleotides matching TRBD1. Germline assignment: CDR1 MGHRA and CDR2 YSYEKL. The CDR3 contains 20 residues. With 3 bases clipped from V and 4 bases from J, the junction kept 21 bases outside the gene matches. The CDR3 bases are TGCGCCAGCAGCCAGGAACCGACGACAGGGGGTTCACCGCCACCCTATGGCTACACCTTC. It yields the protein CASSQEPTTGGSPPPYGYTF.

The J gene is TRBJ2-7, the V gene TRBV12-3 or TRBV12-4; weak D call: TRBD2 (7 bases). V was clipped by 3 bases and J by 7 bases, with 13 bases between them. CDR3 length: 13 residues. CDR3 region: CASSFPGGQEQYF. For the CDR3, the DNA is TGTGCCAGCAGTTTCCCCGGGGGGCAAGAGCAGTACTTC.

The chain couples TRBV14 to TRBJ2-7; TRBD2 matches 8 bases. There are 18 residues in the CDR3. V lost 3 bases to trimming and J lost 1 base; unmatched junction nucleotides: 14. Germline V gene data show CDR1 as SGHDN and CDR2 as FVKESK. CDR3 loop: CASSHLILAVSGSYEQYF. Here the CDR3 DNA reads TGTGCCAGCAGCCATTTGATACTAGCGGTGTCGGGGTCCTACGAGCAGTACTTC. Combining the CDR3 with reference TRBV14 and TRBJ2-7 gives the whole variable domain EAGVTQFPSHSVIEKGQTVTLRCDPISGHDNLYWYRRVMGKEIKFLLHFVKESKQDESGMPNNRFLAERTGGTYSTLKVQPAELEDSGVYFCASSHLILAVSGSYEQYFGPGTRLTVT.

The chain employs TRBV10-1 and TRBJ2-2; possible D gene TRBD1, 6 bases. The CDR3 has 13 residues. CDR1 is WNHNN, CDR2 SYGVQD, per germline (reference sequence). Trimming cost V 6 bases and J 4 bases, with 9 bases left between them. This chain's CDR3 is CASSRGLTGELFF. As DNA, the CDR3 is TGCGCCAGCAGCAGGGGCCTCACCGGGGAGCTGTTTTTT.

The gene calls are TRBV7-9 and TRBJ2-3; tentative D call: TRBD2 (6 bases). CDR3 length: 16 residues. Looked up from germline, CDR1 is SEHNR and CDR2 is FQNEAQ (reference sequence). Trimming took 3 bases from V and 3 from J, leaving 16 bases between them. The chain's CDR3 is CASSFTPGLRTDTQYF. In nucleotides, the CDR3 is TGTGCCAGCAGCTTTACACCGGGACTTAGGACAGATACGCAGTATTTT.